This TCR beta chain is from a study of blood T cell repertoires in COVID-19. Background on the study: The cDNA or gDNA used as material had been derived from T cells, B-cell-depleted T cells, or PBMCs.

Germline loops: CDR1 LNHDA, CDR2 SQIVND (reference sequence). CDR3 length: 14 amino acids. Trimming took 4 bases from V and 5 from J; bases not matched to a gene: 6. Authors' data handling: Researchers report that nucleated cell counts were estimated from reference gene primer amplification. Using immunoSEQ multiplex PCR, the repertoire was profiled, and TCRdb retains in-frame clones only, with some absent. The V and J calls and clone size are taken from that table; D and trimming were inferred from the DNA. The data show around 160,000 clones, about nine tenths seen once. This chain connects TRBV19 to TRBJ2-5, with TRBD1 identical over 8 bases. Source material: peripheral blood. The source is a man aged 18 to 30 with acute or convalescent COVID-19. CDR3 DNA sequence: TGTGCCAGTAGTACCGGACAGGGTAGGGAGACCCAGTACTTC. Translating it yields CASSTGQGRETQYF.